The TCR beta chain described here comes from a study of shared clonotypes between healthy human individuals (dated by TCRdb to 2018 to 2021). Background on the whole study: Two women and a few men aged 18 to 49 years were included in the cohort. Per donor, leukapheresis produced somewhere between about 0.94 and 9.5 billion PBMCs. The study deeply sequenced blood TCR repertoires of roughly five healthy adults to estimate repertoire size and the extent of clonotype sharing between individuals. Libraries were prepared and TCR repertoires were sequenced by different laboratories using diverse techniques, in order to increase sequencing depth and limit assay-specific biases. Per donor, three plates each were used for CD4 naive and CD4 memory, two for CD8 naive, and one for CD8 memory. The investigation overall reported the following: Across four donors, around 5.4% of naive CD4, roughly 3.8% of naive CD8, around 2.1% of memory CD4, and about 0.44% of memory CD8 clonotypes were shared. Because the study included only a small number of donors, the genetic and exposure-history diversity represented was limited. Sampling was restricted to blood, and TCR repertoires in tissue are likely to differ from TCR repertoires in blood. Pairwise subsampling led to the expectation that sequencing depth would affect the degree of clonotype sharing among donors. Even with the large sequencing depth, rarefaction of the sorted-subset datasets indicated that sequencing was incomplete. Compared with non-shared clonotypes, clonotypes shared by all four sorted-subset donors had higher generation probabilities. Estimated clonotype richness was generally larger for naive than for memory subsets.

The donors were healthy, HIV-negative adults who had no recently reported acute infections or vaccinations. All donors were Caucasian adults living in Nashville, Tennessee, USA. CD4+ T cells were enriched through magnetic negative selection, after which naive cells were positively selected on CD45RA and the remaining negative fraction served as the memory subset. After blood collection by leukapheresis, PBMCs were isolated using Ficoll-Histopaque density gradient centrifugation and then cryopreserved in the vapor phase of liquid nitrogen. Purity and quantity of every magnetically sorted T cell population were checked by analytical flow cytometry. From each sorted fraction, genomic DNA was isolated and quantified by UV absorbance on a Nanodrop 2000c. The junction carries 24 bases between V and J, which are trimmed by 1 base and 9 bases respectively. CDR1 and CDR2 are drawn from the germline V gene (reference sequence): SEHNR, FQNEAQ. The CDR3 sequence holds 17 residues, the cysteine and phenylalanine included. CDR3 DNA is the only sequence kept; it has 51 bases, read in frame from the first base.

Of note for this clone: Its antigen remains unidentified. One base away there is no much larger clone; base qualities are not given.

Using the deep immunoSEQ assay, TCR CDR3 regions were amplified from genomic DNA by multiplex PCR. Extracted genomic DNA from each cell subset was distributed evenly across all wells of several immunoSEQ 96-well plates, and each plate was treated as a replicate. For sorted subsets, 200 to 250 ng genomic DNA, equal to about 30,000 T cell genomes, was loaded into each replicate PCR. Purified libraries were quantified with a Qubit 3.0 fluorometer, sized on a Bioanalyzer 2100, and re-quantified with the KAPA Library Quantification kit. Every immunoSEQ 96-well plate was sequenced on a separate single-read 150-cycle Illumina NextSeq 550 flow cell. Processing in the source paper ran as follows. Because only junctional sequences without quality scores were contained in the immunoSEQ output, filtering matching that applied to full-length reads could not be performed. To assign V/J genes and CDR3, sequences were annotated against IMGT germline references using PyIR, a Python wrapper for IgBLAST v1.9. Any read was removed if the V/J assignment was weak (E-value above 1e-6), the CDR3 was missing, or the read contained stop codons, out-of-frame junctions, or ambiguous translated residues. A V3J clonotype was defined by an identical inferred V gene, J gene, and CDR3 amino acid sequence. Percentage overlap between repertoires was calculated by dividing the number of shared unique clonotypes by the size of the smaller repertoire. Richness of each repertoire was evaluated using RTK rarefaction, the Chao1 estimator, and Recon v2.1 estimates of unobserved clonotypes. OLGA was used to compute generation probabilities for all TCRbeta clonotypes that the gDNA method yielded from a handful of donors. In its TCRdb copy, this immuneACCESS table keeps in-frame sequences only and misses some clones. Where compared with another copy, unresolved V genes explain less than half of these, and the others have no known cause. V, J and clone size are taken as reported in that table, and D and trimming were inferred from the DNA itself. A total of some 300,000 clones appear in this sample, about 73% of them only once. Under 11% of the sample rests with the top ten.

The chain uses TRBV7-9 and TRBJ1-2; the best D guess is TRBD1, with 5 bases matching. The clonotype was recovered from a man in his thirties or forties in good health. Sequenced sample: memory CD4+ T cells sorted from blood. The cell subset or site tag for this specimen amounts to: CD45RA-negative fraction. The nucleotides are TGTGCCAGCAGCTTAGAGACTTGGCGGAAAGGGGCGCAAAGCTACACCTTC. This gives the protein CASSLETWRKGAQSYTF.